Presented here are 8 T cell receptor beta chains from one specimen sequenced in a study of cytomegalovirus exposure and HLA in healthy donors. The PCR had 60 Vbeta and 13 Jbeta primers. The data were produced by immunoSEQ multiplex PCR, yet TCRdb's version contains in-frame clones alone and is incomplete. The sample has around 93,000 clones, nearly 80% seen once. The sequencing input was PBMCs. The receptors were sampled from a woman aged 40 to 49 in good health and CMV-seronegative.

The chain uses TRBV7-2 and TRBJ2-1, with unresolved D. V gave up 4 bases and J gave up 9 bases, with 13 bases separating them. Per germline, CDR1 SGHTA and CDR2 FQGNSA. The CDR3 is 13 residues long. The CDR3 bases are TGTGCCAGCAGCTGGTTTAGTGGGCGTGAGCAGTTCTTC. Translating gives CASSWFSGREQFF.

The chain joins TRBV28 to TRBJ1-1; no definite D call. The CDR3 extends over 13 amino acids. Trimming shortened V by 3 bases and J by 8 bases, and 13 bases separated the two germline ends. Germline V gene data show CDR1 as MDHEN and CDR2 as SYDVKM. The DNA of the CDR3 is TGTGCCAGCAGTTTCTACCACGGGTCCGAAGCTTTCTTT. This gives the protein CASSFYHGSEAFF.

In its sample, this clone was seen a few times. CDR3 DNA: TGCGCCAGCAGAACAGGGGGCTATGAAGCTTTCTTT. It encodes CASRTGGYEAFF. J is TRBJ1-1 and V is TRBV5-1, with 9 positions matching TRBD1. J gave up 7 bases and V 5 bases, and 3 bases lay outside the gene matches. Germline-derived CDR1 and CDR2 are SGHRS and YFSETQ. The CDR3 consists of 12 residues.

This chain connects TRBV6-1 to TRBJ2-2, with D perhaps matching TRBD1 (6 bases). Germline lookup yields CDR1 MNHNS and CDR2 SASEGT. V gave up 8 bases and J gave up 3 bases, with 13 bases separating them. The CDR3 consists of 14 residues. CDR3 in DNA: TGTGCCAGCCTACAGGGCTGGCACACCGGGGAGCTGTTTTTT. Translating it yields CASLQGWHTGELFF.

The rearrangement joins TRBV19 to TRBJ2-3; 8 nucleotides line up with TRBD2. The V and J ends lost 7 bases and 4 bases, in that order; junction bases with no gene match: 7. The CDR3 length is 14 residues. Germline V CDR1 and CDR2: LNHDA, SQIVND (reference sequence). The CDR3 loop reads CASTLERGSDTQYF. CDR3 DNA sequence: TGTGCCAGTACCCTAGAGCGGGGGTCAGATACGCAGTATTTT. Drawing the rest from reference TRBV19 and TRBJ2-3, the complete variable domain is DGGITQSPKYLFRKEGQNVTLSCEQNLNHDAMYWYRQDPGQGLRLIYYSQIVNDFQKGDIAEGYSVSREKKESFPLTVTSAQKNPTAFYLCASTLERGSDTQYFGPGTRLTVL.

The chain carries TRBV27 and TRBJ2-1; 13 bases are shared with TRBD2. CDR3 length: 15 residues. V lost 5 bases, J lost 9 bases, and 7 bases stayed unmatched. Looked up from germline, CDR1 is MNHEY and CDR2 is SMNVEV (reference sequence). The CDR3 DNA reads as TGTGCCAGCAGTAAGGAACTAGCGGGAGGGGGTGAGCAGTTCTTC. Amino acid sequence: CASSKELAGGGEQFF.

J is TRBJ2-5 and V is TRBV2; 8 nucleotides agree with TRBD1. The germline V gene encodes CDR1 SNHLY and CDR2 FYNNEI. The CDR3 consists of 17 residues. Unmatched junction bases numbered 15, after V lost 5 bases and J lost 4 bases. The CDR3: CASSPRAARGRGETQYF. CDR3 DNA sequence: TGTGCCAGCAGTCCCAGGGCCGCCAGGGGGCGAGGAGAGACCCAGTACTTC.

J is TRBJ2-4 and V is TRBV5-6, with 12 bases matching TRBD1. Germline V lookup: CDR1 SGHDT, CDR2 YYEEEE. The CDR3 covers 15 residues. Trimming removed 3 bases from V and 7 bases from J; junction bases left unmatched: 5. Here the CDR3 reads CASSYPGQGANIQYF. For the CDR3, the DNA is TGTGCCAGCAGCTACCCGGGACAGGGGGCGAACATTCAGTACTTC.